The 19 T cell receptor delta chains below come from one sample, sequenced in a study of gamma-delta T cells after stem cell transplantation. TCRdb re-called clones from the RT-PCR reads using CATT. The sample has fewer than 2,500 delta-chain clones; approximately 3% are singletons. Sequencing was done on a sample of gamma-delta T cells. The source of these receptors is a human donor. It is not recorded whose cells these are; they may come from a transplant donor.

Concerning this clone itself: TCRdb's protein, taken from a much larger clone, differs from this DNA's translation at residue 14, likely owing to a read error; the protein displayed comes from the DNA. CDR3 nucleotide sequence: TGTGCCTGTGACACCGTGGTGGGGGATATCTCCTGGGACGCCCGACAGATGTTTTTC. Translating it yields CACDTVVGDISWDARQMFF. The chain couples TRDV2 to TRDJ3; the match to TRDD3 covers 9 bases. The CDR3 length is 19 residues. CDR1 GEAIGNYY and CDR2 EKD come from the germline V gene.

This clone appeared a few times. This sequence is one base from a far larger clone and is likely a read error. V is TRDV2 and J is TRDJ1; 13 bases line up with TRDD3. Trimming removed 5 bases from V and 0 bases from J; junction bases left unmatched: 26. CDR1 and CDR2 (germline): GEAIGNYY, EKD. This CDR3 has 23 residues. CDR3: CACAPIPLTTTGGYGPYTDKLIF. CDR3 in DNA: TGTGCCTGTGCCCCTATACCACTTACTACAACTGGGGGATACGGGCCGTACACCGATAAACTCATCTTT.

This clone is categorized as medium-sized. This may be a read error, as it is one base from a much larger clone. The chain combines TRDV2 with TRDJ3; 12 bases are shared with TRDD3. Germline V gene data show CDR1 as GEAIGNYY and CDR2 as EKD. The CDR3 is 20 residues long. The chain's CDR3 is CACDTVLGDTDSRDTRQMFF. CDR3 nucleotide sequence: TGTGCCTGTGACACCGTACTGGGGGATACCGACTCCAGGGACACCCGACAGATGTTTTTC.

This clone is labeled medium-sized (0.01 to 0.1%). A far bigger clonotype differs at one base, so this is likely a read error. This sample includes further DNA sequences coding for the same CDR3. The chain is built from TRDV2 and TRDJ3; 10 bases align to TRDD3. There are 19 residues in the CDR3. Germline-derived CDR1 and CDR2 are GEAIGNYY and EKD. This CDR3 is CACDTVGDTLSWDTRQMFF. In nucleotides, the CDR3 is TGTGCCTGCGACACCGTGGGGGATACACTCTCCTGGGACACCCGACAGATGTTTTTC.

This clone has more than one count but fewer than ten. Given a far larger clone just one base away, this is likely a sequencing read error. The rearrangement joins TRDV2 to TRDJ1; D possibly uses TRDD2 or TRDD3 (7 bases each). In germline, CDR1 is GEAIGNYY, CDR2 EKD. The CDR3 covers 20 residues. Trimming removed 0 bases from V and 0 bases from J, with 25 bases in between. CDR3 sequence (DNA): TGTGCCTGTGACACCCCTTCCTCCCTTCCCCTGGGGGCCCACACCGATAAACTCATCTTT. This translates into CACDTPSSLPLGAHTDKLIF.

In the case of this clone: It is likely a read error: a sequence one base away is far more abundant. Other DNA sequences in this specimen translate into the identical CDR3. The chain links TRDV2 to TRDJ1, with TRDD3 matching over 7 bases. Germline V CDR1 and CDR2: GEAIGNYY, EKD. Trimming at V came to 5 bases and at J to 3 bases, leaving 14 bases not matched to a gene. The CDR3 totals 16 residues. The CDR3 DNA sequence: TGTGCCTGTGCTGGGATACAGCTTCTACGCGCCGATAAACTCATCTTT. Amino acid sequence: CACAGIQLLRADKLIF.

By sample share, this clone is large (0.1 to 1%). The sample carries other DNA sequences with the same CDR3. The rearrangement joins TRDV2 to TRDJ1; D unclear. Germline CDR1 and CDR2: GEAIGNYY and EKD. CDR3 length equals 15 residues. Trimming took off 4 bases at V and 0 bases at J, with 14 bases between the two ends. The CDR3 bases are TGTGCCTGTGATCTGGCCGGGCGAAACACCGATAAACTCATCTTT. Translated, it gives CACDLAGRNTDKLIF.

This clone is termed large. Other DNA sequences in this specimen translate into the identical CDR3. V usage is TRDV2 and J usage is TRDJ1; a weak D match, TRDD3 (6 bases). Trimming cost V 0 bases and J 0 bases, with 22 bases left between them. The CDR3 is made up of 19 amino acids. Germline V gene lookup returns CDR1 GEAIGNYY and CDR2 EKD. For the CDR3, the DNA is TGTGCCTGTGACACCGTGGAGGCCGGGGGAACGGGTTACACCGATAAACTCATCTTT. Protein: CACDTVEAGGTGYTDKLIF.

About this clone: The protein held in TCRdb is that of a much larger clone and does not match this DNA's translation at residue 11, likely because of a read error; the protein shown is translated from the DNA. The V call is TRDV2, the J call TRDJ1, with 10 positions matching TRDD3. This CDR3 contains 17 residues. The ends lost 3 bases at V and 1 base at J; junction bases unmatched: 10. Germline loops: CDR1 GEAIGNYY, CDR2 EKD. The CDR3 is CACDHVGTGGSTDKLIF. The CDR3 nucleotides read TGTGCCTGTGACCACGTGGGTACTGGGGGATCCACCGATAAACTCATCTTT.

In its sample, this clone was seen a few times. The protein held in TCRdb is that of a much larger clone and does not match this DNA's translation at residue 5, likely because of a read error; the protein shown is translated from the DNA. The chain couples TRDV2 to TRDJ1, with D possibly TRDD3 on 6 matching bases. The CDR3 consists of 16 residues. Germline V gene lookup returns CDR1 GEAIGNYY and CDR2 EKD. The V and J ends lost 3 bases and 0 bases respectively, with 16 bases between them. CDR3 bases: TGTGCCTGTGACCCCCTAAGTACTGGGAACACCGATAAACTCATCTTT. Translation: CACDPLSTGNTDKLIF.

This clone was recorded a few times. The protein held in TCRdb is that of a much larger clone and does not match this DNA's translation at residue 16, likely because of a read error; the protein shown is translated from the DNA. This chain uses TRDV2 with TRDJ1, with 10 bases matching TRDD3. The CDR3 runs to 18 residues. The germline V gene encodes CDR1 GEAIGNYY and CDR2 EKD. The CDR3 region is CACDTLHRTGGSTDKHIF. As DNA, the CDR3 is TGTGCCTGTGACACCCTCCACCGTACTGGGGGATCCACCGATAAACACATCTTT.

Regarding this clone: Since a far larger clone is one base different, this is likely a read error. The sample holds other DNA sequences that translate to the same CDR3. This chain joins TRDV2 and TRDJ3; 7 bases align to TRDD3. Looked up from germline, CDR1 is GEAIGNYY and CDR2 is EKD. This CDR3 is 21 amino acids long. In nucleotides, the CDR3 is TGTGCCTGCGACAGGGCCCATGCTGGGGGCCTGAGCTCCTGGGACACCCGACAGATGTTTTTC. Encoded protein: CACDRAHAGGLSSWDTRQMFF.

To note about this clone: The translation of this DNA and the TCRdb protein of a much larger clone differ at residue 5, probably owing to a read error; the protein shown here is translated from the DNA. The chain is built from TRDV2 and TRDJ1, with 8 bases fitting TRDD3. The ends lost 7 bases at V and 0 bases at J; junction bases unmatched: 12. The germline V gene encodes CDR1 GEAIGNYY and CDR2 EKD. This CDR3 is built from 16 residues. The CDR3 nucleotides are TGTGCCTGCTTCGCCTTACTGGGGGCGTACACCGATAAACTCATCTTT. Amino acid sequence: CACFALLGAYTDKLIF.

There are a few counts of this clone. The TCRdb protein comes from a much larger clone and disagrees with this DNA's translation at residue 7, likely due to a read error; the protein given here is derived from the DNA. The V gene is TRDV2, the J gene TRDJ1, with D unresolved. The CDR3 is 17 residues long. Germline V gene data show CDR1 as GEAIGNYY and CDR2 as EKD. The germline V and J ends were trimmed by 1 base and 0 bases, with 17 bases remaining between them. The CDR3 region is CACDTLAAGGYTDKLIF. In DNA, the CDR3 is TGTGCCTGTGACACTCTGGCGGCGGGCGGGTACACCGATAAACTCATCTTT.

This clone is medium-sized by share. CDR3 DNA sequence: TGTGCCTGTGACACCGTATCGCCTCCTCCTACGGGACTCCTGGGGGATACGGTTGTCGGCGATAAACTCATCTTT. Encoded protein: CACDTVSPPPTGLLGDTVVGDKLIF. The rearrangement uses TRDV2 and TRDJ1; 12 bases agree with TRDD3. The CDR3 is 25 residues long. V was pared by 0 bases and J by 4 bases, with 32 bases of the junction left unmatched. Germline V gene sequence: CDR1 GEAIGNYY, CDR2 EKD.

As concerns this clone: The mismatch at residue 3 between this DNA's translation and the TCRdb protein of a much larger clone likely reflects a read error; the protein shown is translated from the DNA. The chain employs TRDV2 and TRDJ1; TRDD3 matches 12 bases. This CDR3 has 17 residues. In germline, CDR1 is GEAIGNYY, CDR2 EKD. CDR3 protein: CARDELGDTQRNDKLIF. The CDR3 DNA is TGTGCCCGTGACGAGCTGGGGGATACGCAGCGAAACGATAAACTCATCTTT.

This clone was picked up a small number of times. TCRdb attributes to this sequence the protein of a much larger clone, which differs from the DNA translation at residue 10; a read error is likely, and the protein displayed is translated from the DNA. This chain links TRDV2 with TRDJ1; 7 nucleotides agree with TRDD3. V was pared by 3 bases and J by 0 bases, with 12 bases of the junction left unmatched. CDR1 is GEAIGNYY and CDR2 is EKD in the germline V gene. The CDR3 runs to 17 residues. This CDR3 is CACDSLLGVYYTDKLIF. The CDR3 region has the DNA TGTGCCTGTGACTCCCTTCTGGGGGTCTACTACACCGATAAACTCATCTTT.

This clone was picked up a small number of times. One base separates it from a far larger clone, so it is likely a read error. The sample contains more than one DNA sequence encoding this CDR3. The chain carries TRDV2 and TRDJ1; 7 positions agree with TRDD3. This CDR3 is 15 amino acids long. The J segment lost 8 bases and the V segment lost 3 bases, leaving 14 bases of the junction unmatched. Germline-derived CDR1 and CDR2 are GEAIGNYY and EKD. CDR3 nucleotide sequence: TGTGCCTGTGACCGGCTGGGGGGGCCTTTTGGAAAACTCATCTTT. This codes for CACDRLGGPFGKLIF.

This clone ranks as medium-sized (0.01 to 0.1%). The chain recombines TRDV2 with TRDJ1; 12 nucleotides agree with TRDD3. V gave up 3 bases and J gave up 10 bases; unmatched junction bases: 17. CDR1 and CDR2 from the germline V gene are GEAIGNYY and EKD. The CDR3 is made up of 17 amino acids. CDR3 region: CACDALLGDTVSLGLIF. The CDR3 DNA is TGTGCCTGTGACGCCCTCCTGGGGGATACGGTATCCTTAGGACTCATCTTT.